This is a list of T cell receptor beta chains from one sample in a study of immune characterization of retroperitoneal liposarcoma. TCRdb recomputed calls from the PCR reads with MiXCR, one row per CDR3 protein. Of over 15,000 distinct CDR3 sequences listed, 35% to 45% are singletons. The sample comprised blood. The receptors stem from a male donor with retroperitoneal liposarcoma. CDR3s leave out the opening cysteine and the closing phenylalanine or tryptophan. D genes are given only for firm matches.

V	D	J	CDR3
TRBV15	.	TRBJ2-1	ATSRAAGFEQF
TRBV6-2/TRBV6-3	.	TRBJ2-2	ASNRGSTGELF
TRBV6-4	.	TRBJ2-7	ASSRETNYEQY
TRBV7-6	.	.	ASSADRPPYNEQY
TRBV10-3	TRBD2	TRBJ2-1	AISETSGYRVGEQF
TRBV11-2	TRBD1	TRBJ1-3	ASSPTPGQVSGNTIY
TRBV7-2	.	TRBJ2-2	ASSLSGAGELF
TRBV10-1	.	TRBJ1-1	ASSDLNREAF
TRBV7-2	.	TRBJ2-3	ASSLDSGGTDTQY
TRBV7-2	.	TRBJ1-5	ASSLGSGARYQPQH
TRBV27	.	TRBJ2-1	ASSLSRIATEQF
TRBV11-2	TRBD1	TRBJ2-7	ASSPRQGHPPLH
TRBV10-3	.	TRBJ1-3	AIRSTTGTIY
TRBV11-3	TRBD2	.	ASSPPRLTGGRVNEQF
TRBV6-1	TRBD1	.	ASSYGQGHYNEQY
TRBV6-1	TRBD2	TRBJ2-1	ASSVIAGGYEQF
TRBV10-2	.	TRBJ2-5	ASRMAGEETQY
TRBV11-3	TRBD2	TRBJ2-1	ASSKRQREVDEQF
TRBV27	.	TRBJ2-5	ASSFREKETQY
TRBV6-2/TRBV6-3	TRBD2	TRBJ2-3	ASSRPGLAGTDTQY
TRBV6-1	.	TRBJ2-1	ASSETISYNEQF
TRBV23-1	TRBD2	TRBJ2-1	ASSQSAGENNEQF
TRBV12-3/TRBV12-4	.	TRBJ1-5	ASSILVDQPQH
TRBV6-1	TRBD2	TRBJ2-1	ASSLGLAGGPGNEQF
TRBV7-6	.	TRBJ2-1	ASSLDEGPTYEQF
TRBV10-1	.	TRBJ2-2	ASSGQSLPNTGELF
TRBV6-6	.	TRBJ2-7	ASSPSKGPYEQY
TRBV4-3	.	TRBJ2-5	ASSQRVRGVGETQY
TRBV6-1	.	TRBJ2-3	ASSLGARGGTDTQY
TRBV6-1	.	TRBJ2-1	ARSEGDGSDSYEQF
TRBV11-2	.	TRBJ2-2	ASSLVTGELF
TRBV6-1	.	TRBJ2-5	ASSEGTGSWGETQY
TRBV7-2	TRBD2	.	ASSSRVTSLETQF
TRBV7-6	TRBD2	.	ASSLGLAGLQETQY
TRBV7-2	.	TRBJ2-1	ASSPMSEQF
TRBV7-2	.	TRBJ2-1	ASSETRETQF
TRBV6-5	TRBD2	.	ASSYSRGRLAGDYEQY
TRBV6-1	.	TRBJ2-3	ASSEGGGGKDTQY
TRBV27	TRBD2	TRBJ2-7	ASRGLAGAYEQY
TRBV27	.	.	ASSFRGNEQY
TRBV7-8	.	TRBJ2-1	ASSPLRDSYNEQF
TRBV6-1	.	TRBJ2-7	ASSESWTEVYEQY
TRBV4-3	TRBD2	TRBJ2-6	ASSQGGASGRISAIPGANVLT
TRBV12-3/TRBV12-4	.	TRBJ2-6	ASKESGANVLT
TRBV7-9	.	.	ASSTLSYNEQY
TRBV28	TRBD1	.	ASSLGQATYEQY
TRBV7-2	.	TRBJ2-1	ASSNYDEQF
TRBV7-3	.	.	ASSTGAGNEQY
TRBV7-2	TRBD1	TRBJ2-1	ASSWDRGQYEQF
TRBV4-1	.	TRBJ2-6	ASSQQGYGVGANVLT
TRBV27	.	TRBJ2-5	ASKDYQETQY
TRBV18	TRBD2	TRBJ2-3	ASSPPGTSGRTDTQY
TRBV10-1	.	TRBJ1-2	ASSESRTGVGYT
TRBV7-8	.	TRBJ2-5	ASSLRAGELQETQY